Listed below are T cell receptor beta chains from one sample, sequenced in a study of blood T cell repertoires in COVID-19. Libraries were prepared by immunoSEQ multiplex PCR; TCRdb keeps only in-frame clonotypes and omits some of them. The sample includes approximately 21,000 clones, approximately 90% seen only once; the top ten take 18%. The sequencing sample was made of peripheral blood. These receptors were taken from a man between 65 and 85 years old with active COVID-19. Both conserved end residues are part of each CDR3.

v_call	cdr3_aa
TRBV7-2	CASSSSGTGGSRYIQYF
TRBV30	CAWSARLTHPADTQYF
TRBV6-6	CASSYPGGGSPLHF
TRBV30	CAWTGRQDYGYTF
TRBV30	CAWSHGRGGGTEAFF
TRBV19	CARTAEGGGYQPQHF
TRBV10-3	CAITRTSGRYNEQFF
TRBV3-1/TRBV3-2	CASSPQTGGNTIYF
TRBV30	CAWGGVNQPQHF
TRBV2	CASSEDFSGTAVGGRNEQYF
TRBV18	CASSPRTGNTGELFF
TRBV2	CASSALQGRKVTEAFF
TRBV9	CASSAPGQGNTGELFF
TRBV14	CASSQEAGSIYGYTF
TRBV29-1	CSVSLGLAGGPIQQFF
TRBV5-1	CASRKQPYQPQHF
TRBV11-2	CASSSTPGTDTQYF
TRBV7-2	CASSSAREREGREQYF
TRBV30	CAWSVRGADSYEQYF
TRBV11-2	CASSFPGGHEQYF
TRBV2	CALRGAGAKNIQYF
TRBV7-8	CASSSAGRTTDTQYF
TRBV16	CASSQSYSLNEQFF
TRBV12-3/TRBV12-4	CASRSLSHSEQYF
TRBV12-3/TRBV12-4	CASSFVGELFF
TRBV4-1	CASSAGGLGDTQYF
TRBV5-1	CASSLGSGNTGELFF
TRBV10-3	CAIKPAGEGYNEQFF
TRBV7-3	CASSLRGGPSSSGANVLTF
TRBV7-2	CASSLTLGTGFQPQHF
TRBV30	CAWDPPGPRFF
TRBV5-4	CASSFGQEDTEAFF
TRBV7-9	CASSPAGTGNAEAFF
TRBV10-2	CASSVTGFREQYF
TRBV11-2	CASSSWTSRETQYF
TRBV30	CAWSQNRNRQETQYF
TRBV30	CAFGSQGTNYGYTF
TRBV3-1/TRBV3-2	CASRLTQGRRKNIQYF
TRBV5-6	CASSLGQGLLQETQYF
TRBV21-1	CASSTFQTVPDTEAFF
TRBV14	CASSQVSALYF
TRBV5-1	CASSLGAGTSGEQFF